The 11 T cell receptor beta chains below all came from one sample that was sequenced in a study of CD8 T cells in ankylosing spondylitis. TCRdb redid the calling of the 5' RACE reads with MiXCR, one entry per CDR3 protein. The data show 150,000 to 200,000 distinct CDR3 sequences, over 10% seen once. The sample consisted of blood, either unsorted or a sorted T cell fraction (not recorded which). The receptors stem from a female donor with ankylosing spondylitis or in good health (not recorded which).

J is TRBJ2-2 and V is TRBV12-3 or TRBV12-4; TRBD1 aligns across 7 bases. The junction had 15 bases not matched to a gene; V was cut back by 6 bases and J by 2 bases. There are 18 residues in the CDR3. The CDR3 protein is CASRSEDPTGANTGELFF. The CDR3 bases are TGTGCCAGCAGATCCGAGGACCCAACAGGGGCAAACACCGGGGAGCTGTTTTTT.

The V gene is TRBV7-2, the J gene TRBJ2-1; no clear D gene. CDR3 length: 14 residues. The ends were cut back, 1 base at V and 4 bases at J, with 8 bases in the middle. CDR1 SGHTA and CDR2 FQGNSA come from the germline V gene. CDR3 nucleotides: TGTGCCAGCAGCTTAGATCGGCGGTACAATGAGCAGTTCTTC. Protein: CASSLDRRYNEQFF.

On this clonotype itself: One base away lies a much larger clone, so this may be a sequencing read error. The V gene is TRBV12-3 or TRBV12-4, the J gene TRBJ1-6; D is unresolved. V was clipped by 11 bases and J by 8 bases, with 19 bases between them. The length of the CDR3 is 14 residues. The CDR3 sequence: CAGNLRGGDSPLHF. DNA of the CDR3: TGTGCCGGCAACTTACGCGGTGGGGATTCACCCCTCCACTTT.

This clonotype was seen repeatedly, ten times or more. J is TRBJ2-1 and V is TRBV24-1; D remains unclear. This CDR3 is 14 amino acids long. V was cut by 4 bases and J by 1 base, with 7 bases left in between. Per the germline V gene, CDR1 is KGHDR and CDR2 is SFDVKD. The CDR3 spells CATSDPGSYNEQFF. In DNA, the CDR3 is TGTGCCACCAGTGACCCCGGATCCTACAATGAGCAGTTCTTC.

This clonotype was observed many times. The chain carries TRBV9 and TRBJ2-3; the match to TRBD2 covers 9 bases. The CDR3 has 17 amino acids. V lost 1 base and J lost 3; bases outside the gene matches: 9. Germline V gene lookup returns CDR1 SGDLS and CDR2 YYNGEE. This chain's CDR3 is CASSVRSAGGPTDTQYF. CDR3 sequence (DNA): TGTGCCAGCAGCGTAAGGTCGGCGGGAGGGCCGACAGATACGCAGTATTTT.

This clonotype was counted ten times or more. The chain is built from TRBV20-1 and TRBJ2-5; D unresolved. The CDR3 has 13 residues. Trimming took 0 bases from V and 4 from J, leaving 9 bases between them. Germline CDR1 is DFQATT and CDR2 is SNEGSKA (reference sequence). CDR3: CSARDRTGETQYF. The CDR3 coding sequence is TGCAGTGCTAGAGATCGAACGGGAGAGACCCAGTACTTC.

The table lists this clonotype with many counts. CDR3 in amino acids: CASKTGANTGELFF. CDR3 in DNA: TGTGCCAGCAAGACCGGGGCGAACACCGGGGAGCTGTTTTTT. The J gene is TRBJ2-2, the V gene TRBV12-3 or TRBV12-4; D possibly corresponds to TRBD2 (5 bases). V gave up 7 bases and J gave up 0 bases, with 9 bases separating them. The CDR3 consists of 14 residues.

Ten or more counts support this clonotype. The chain carries TRBV7-9 and TRBJ1-5, with D perhaps matching TRBD1 (5 bases). CDR1 is SEHNR, CDR2 FQNEAQ, per germline (reference sequence). The CDR3 is made up of 15 amino acids. Deletions cut 3 bases from V and 5 bases from J, with 14 bases between. CDR3 sequence: CASSFGGSGYQPQHF. In DNA, the CDR3 is TGTGCCAGCAGCTTTGGGGGGTCCGGCTATCAGCCCCAGCATTTT.

This clonotype was counted between two and nine times. The chain uses TRBV3-1 and TRBJ1-1, with 7 bases that match TRBD1. The ends lost 6 bases at V and 0 bases at J; junction bases unmatched: 13. CDR3 length equals 17 residues. Germline CDR1 reads LGHDT; CDR2 reads YNNKEL (reference sequence). This CDR3 is CASSRQGVGRLNTEAFF. The CDR3 region has the DNA TGTGCCAGCAGTCGCCAGGGGGTCGGGAGGCTGAACACTGAAGCTTTCTTT. The variable domain in full, completed from reference TRBV3-1 and TRBJ1-1, reads DTAVSQTPKYLVTQMGNDKSIKCEQNLGHDTMYWYKQDSKKFLKIMFSYNNKELIINETVPNRFSPKSPDKAHLNLHINSLELGDSAVYFCASSRQGVGRLNTEAFFGQGTRLTVV.

This clonotype was observed a handful of times. With a much larger clone just one base away, this may be a read error. This chain links TRBV11-2 with TRBJ1-2; D is uncertain. CDR1 is SGHAT and CDR2 is FQNNGV in the germline V gene. The CDR3 length is 13 residues. The CDR3 here is CVSSLLSIYGYTF. The CDR3 bases are TGTGTCAGCAGCTTGCTGAGTATCTATGGCTACACCTTC.

This clonotype was counted between two and nine times. CDR3 loop: CASSQDSGGGQPQHF. The CDR3 DNA reads TGTGCCAGCAGCCAAGATTCTGGGGGAGGGCAGCCCCAGCATTTT. The chain carries TRBV3-1 and TRBJ1-5; perhaps TRBD1 as D (5 bases). The CDR3 has 15 residues. Trimming took off 0 bases at V and 7 bases at J, with 13 bases between the two ends. Germline V gene sequence: CDR1 LGHDT, CDR2 YNNKEL (reference sequence).